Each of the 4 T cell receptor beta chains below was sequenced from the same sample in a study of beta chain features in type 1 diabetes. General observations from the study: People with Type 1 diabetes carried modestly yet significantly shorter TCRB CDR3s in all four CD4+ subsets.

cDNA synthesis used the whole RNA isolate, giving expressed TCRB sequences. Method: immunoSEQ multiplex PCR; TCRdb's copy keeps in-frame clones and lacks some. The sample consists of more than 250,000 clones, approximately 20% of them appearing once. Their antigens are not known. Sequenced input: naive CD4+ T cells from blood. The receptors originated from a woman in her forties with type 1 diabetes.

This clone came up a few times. The CDR3 coding sequence is TGTGCCACACACAAAAGGACTAGCGGGAGAGGCGGGGAGCTGTTTTTT. This codes for CATHKRTSGRGGELFF. The V call is TRBV13, the J call TRBJ2-2, with TRBD2 matching over 13 bases. This CDR3 is 16 amino acids long. Germline V gives CDR1 PRHDT, CDR2 FYEKMQ (reference sequence). V gave up 10 bases and J gave up 7 bases; unmatched junction bases: 12. Full variable domain (rest looked up from reference TRBV13 and TRBJ2-2): AAGVIQSPRHLIKEKRETATLKCYPIPRHDTVYWYQQGPGQDPQFLISFYEKMQSDKGSIPDRFSAQQFSDYHSELNMSSLELGDSALYFCATHKRTSGRGGELFFGEGSRLTVL.

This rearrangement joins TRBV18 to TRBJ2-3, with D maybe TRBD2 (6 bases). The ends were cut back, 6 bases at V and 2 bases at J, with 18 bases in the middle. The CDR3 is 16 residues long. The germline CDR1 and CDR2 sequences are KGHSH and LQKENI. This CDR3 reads CASSPATSTITDTQYF. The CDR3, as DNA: TGTGCCAGCTCGCCTGCCACTAGCACCATCACAGATACGCAGTATTTT.

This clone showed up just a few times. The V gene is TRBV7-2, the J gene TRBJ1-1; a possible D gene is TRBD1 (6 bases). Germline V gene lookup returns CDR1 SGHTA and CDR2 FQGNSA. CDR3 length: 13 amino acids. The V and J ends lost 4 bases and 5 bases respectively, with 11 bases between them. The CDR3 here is CASSSPGQTEAFF. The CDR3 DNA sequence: TGTGCCAGCAGCTCTCCGGGACAAACTGAAGCTTTCTTT.

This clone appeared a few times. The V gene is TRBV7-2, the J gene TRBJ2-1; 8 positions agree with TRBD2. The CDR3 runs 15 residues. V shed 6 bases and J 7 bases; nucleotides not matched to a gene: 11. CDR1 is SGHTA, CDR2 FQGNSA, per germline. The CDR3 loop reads CASRGESGSWNEQFF. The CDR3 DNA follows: TGTGCCAGCAGGGGTGAGAGCGGGAGTTGGAATGAGCAGTTCTTC.